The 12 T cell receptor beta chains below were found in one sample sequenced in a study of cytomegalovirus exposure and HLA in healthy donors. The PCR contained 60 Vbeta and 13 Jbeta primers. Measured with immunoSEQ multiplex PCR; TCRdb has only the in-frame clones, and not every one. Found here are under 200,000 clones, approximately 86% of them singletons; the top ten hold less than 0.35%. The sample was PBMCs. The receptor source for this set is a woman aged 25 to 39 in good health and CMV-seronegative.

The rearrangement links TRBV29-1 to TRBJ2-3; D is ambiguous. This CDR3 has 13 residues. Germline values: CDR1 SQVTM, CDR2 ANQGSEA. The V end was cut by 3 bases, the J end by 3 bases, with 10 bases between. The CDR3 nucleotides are TGCAGCGTTGAGGGCAGGAATACAGATACGCAGTATTTT. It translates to CSVEGRNTDTQYF.

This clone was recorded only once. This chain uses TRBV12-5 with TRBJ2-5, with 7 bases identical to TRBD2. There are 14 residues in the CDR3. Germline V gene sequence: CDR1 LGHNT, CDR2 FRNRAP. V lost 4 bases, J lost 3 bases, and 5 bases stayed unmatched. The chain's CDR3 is CASGWGGAEETQYF. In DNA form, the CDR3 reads TGTGCTAGTGGTTGGGGGGGAGCCGAAGAGACCCAGTACTTC.

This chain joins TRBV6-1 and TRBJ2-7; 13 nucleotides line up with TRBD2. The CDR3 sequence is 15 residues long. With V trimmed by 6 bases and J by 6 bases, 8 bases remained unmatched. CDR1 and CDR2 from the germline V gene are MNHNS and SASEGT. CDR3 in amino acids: CASRDPGLAGLEQYF. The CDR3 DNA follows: TGTGCCAGCAGGGACCCGGGACTAGCGGGACTCGAGCAGTACTTC.

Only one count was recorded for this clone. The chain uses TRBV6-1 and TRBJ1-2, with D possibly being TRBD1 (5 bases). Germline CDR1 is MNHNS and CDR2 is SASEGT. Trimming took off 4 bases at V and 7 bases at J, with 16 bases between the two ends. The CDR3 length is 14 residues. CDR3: CASSVRGGRAGYTF. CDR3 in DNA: TGTGCCAGCAGTGTGAGGGGAGGTAGGGCTGGCTACACCTTC.

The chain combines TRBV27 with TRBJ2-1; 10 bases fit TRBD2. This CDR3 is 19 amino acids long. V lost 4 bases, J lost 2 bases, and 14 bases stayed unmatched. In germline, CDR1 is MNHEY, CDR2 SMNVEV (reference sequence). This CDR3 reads CASSWASGSVREAYNEQFF. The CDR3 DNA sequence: TGTGCCAGCAGTTGGGCTAGCGGGAGTGTTAGAGAGGCCTACAATGAGCAGTTCTTC.

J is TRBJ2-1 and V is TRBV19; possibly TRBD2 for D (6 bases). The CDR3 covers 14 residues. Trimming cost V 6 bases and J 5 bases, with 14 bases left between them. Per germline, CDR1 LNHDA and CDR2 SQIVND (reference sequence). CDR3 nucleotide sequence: TGTGCCAGTAGGTTGGGGCGGGGCAACAATGAGCAGTTCTTC. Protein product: CASRLGRGNNEQFF.

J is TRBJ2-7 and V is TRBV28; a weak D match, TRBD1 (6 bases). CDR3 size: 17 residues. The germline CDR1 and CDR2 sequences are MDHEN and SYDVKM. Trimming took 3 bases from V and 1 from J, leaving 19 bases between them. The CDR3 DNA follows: TGTGCCAGCAGTTTGGACAAGTGGCAGGGGAAATCCTACGAGCAGTACTTC. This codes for CASSLDKWQGKSYEQYF. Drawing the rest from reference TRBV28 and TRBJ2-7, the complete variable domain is DVKVTQSSRYLVKRTGEKVFLECVQDMDHENMFWYRQDPGLGLRLIYFSYDVKMKEKGDIPEGYSVSREKKERFSLILESASTNQTSMYLCASSLDKWQGKSYEQYFGPGTRLTVT.

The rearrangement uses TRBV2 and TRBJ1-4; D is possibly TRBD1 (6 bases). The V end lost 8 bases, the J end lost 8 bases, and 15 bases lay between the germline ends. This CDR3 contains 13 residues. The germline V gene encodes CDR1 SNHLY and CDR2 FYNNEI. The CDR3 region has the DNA TGTGCCAGCCAGGGGAGTAGAGGCGAAAAACTGTTTTTT. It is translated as CASQGSRGEKLFF.

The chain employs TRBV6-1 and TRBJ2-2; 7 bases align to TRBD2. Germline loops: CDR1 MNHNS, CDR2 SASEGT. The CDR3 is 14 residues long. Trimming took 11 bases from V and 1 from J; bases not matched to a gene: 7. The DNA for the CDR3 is TGTGCCTTAGGGAGGGACTGGAACACCGGGGAGCTGTTTTTT. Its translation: CALGRDWNTGELFF.

CDR3 residues: CASSLELAGVGEQFF. The DNA for the CDR3 is TGCGCCAGCAGCTTGGAACTAGCGGGAGTTGGGGAGCAGTTCTTC. The V call is TRBV5-1, the J call TRBJ2-1; 11 bases match TRBD2. V lost 0 bases, J lost 10 bases, and 6 bases stayed unmatched. The CDR3 spans 15 residues. Germline-derived CDR1 and CDR2 are SGHRS and YFSETQ. Supplemented by reference TRBV5-1 and TRBJ2-1, the full variable domain reads KAGVTQTPRYLIKTRGQQVTLSCSPISGHRSVSWYQQTPGQGLQFLFEYFSETQRNKGNFPGRFSGRQFSNSRSEMNVSTLELGDSALYLCASSLELAGVGEQFFGPGTRLTVL.

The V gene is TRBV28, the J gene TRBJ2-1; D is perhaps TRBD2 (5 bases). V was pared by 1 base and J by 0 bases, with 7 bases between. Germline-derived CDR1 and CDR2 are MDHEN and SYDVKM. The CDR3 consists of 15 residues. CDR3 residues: CASSLYGDSYNEQFF. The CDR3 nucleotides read TGTGCCAGCAGTTTATACGGGGACTCCTACAATGAGCAGTTCTTC.

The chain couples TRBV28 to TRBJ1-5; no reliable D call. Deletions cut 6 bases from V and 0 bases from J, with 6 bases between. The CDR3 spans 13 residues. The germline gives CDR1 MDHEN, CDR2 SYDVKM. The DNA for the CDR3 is TGTGCCAGCAGACTTTATAGCAATCAGCCCCAGCATTTT. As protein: CASRLYSNQPQHF.